The count of the clone carrying this T cell receptor beta chain is one. Profiling relied on immunoSEQ multiplex PCR, and the TCRdb table lists in-frame clones only, not all of them. Here the sample spans roughly 90,000 clones, around 85% being singletons. This sample is drawn from a study of OX40 agonist ivuxolimab in advanced cancers. Study-level background: At roughly 80% male, the cohort had a mean age of 60 years, ranging from about 20 to 90.

CDR1 and CDR2 (germline): ENHRY, SYGVKD. The CDR3 loop spans 16 amino acids. V was clipped by 0 bases and J by 3 bases, with 13 bases between them. This specimen consisted of CD4+ or CD8+ T cells sorted from blood, obtained in a trial of the OX40 agonist ivuxolimab. This clonotype was obtained from an adult with an advanced solid tumor such as melanoma, head and neck, liver or kidney cancer. V is TRBV10-3 and J is TRBJ2-3; D may be TRBD1 (6 bases). The DNA of the CDR3 is TGTGCCATCAGTGAGTCGCAGGGGAATCCTACAGATACGCAGTATTTT. It translates to CAISESQGNPTDTQYF.